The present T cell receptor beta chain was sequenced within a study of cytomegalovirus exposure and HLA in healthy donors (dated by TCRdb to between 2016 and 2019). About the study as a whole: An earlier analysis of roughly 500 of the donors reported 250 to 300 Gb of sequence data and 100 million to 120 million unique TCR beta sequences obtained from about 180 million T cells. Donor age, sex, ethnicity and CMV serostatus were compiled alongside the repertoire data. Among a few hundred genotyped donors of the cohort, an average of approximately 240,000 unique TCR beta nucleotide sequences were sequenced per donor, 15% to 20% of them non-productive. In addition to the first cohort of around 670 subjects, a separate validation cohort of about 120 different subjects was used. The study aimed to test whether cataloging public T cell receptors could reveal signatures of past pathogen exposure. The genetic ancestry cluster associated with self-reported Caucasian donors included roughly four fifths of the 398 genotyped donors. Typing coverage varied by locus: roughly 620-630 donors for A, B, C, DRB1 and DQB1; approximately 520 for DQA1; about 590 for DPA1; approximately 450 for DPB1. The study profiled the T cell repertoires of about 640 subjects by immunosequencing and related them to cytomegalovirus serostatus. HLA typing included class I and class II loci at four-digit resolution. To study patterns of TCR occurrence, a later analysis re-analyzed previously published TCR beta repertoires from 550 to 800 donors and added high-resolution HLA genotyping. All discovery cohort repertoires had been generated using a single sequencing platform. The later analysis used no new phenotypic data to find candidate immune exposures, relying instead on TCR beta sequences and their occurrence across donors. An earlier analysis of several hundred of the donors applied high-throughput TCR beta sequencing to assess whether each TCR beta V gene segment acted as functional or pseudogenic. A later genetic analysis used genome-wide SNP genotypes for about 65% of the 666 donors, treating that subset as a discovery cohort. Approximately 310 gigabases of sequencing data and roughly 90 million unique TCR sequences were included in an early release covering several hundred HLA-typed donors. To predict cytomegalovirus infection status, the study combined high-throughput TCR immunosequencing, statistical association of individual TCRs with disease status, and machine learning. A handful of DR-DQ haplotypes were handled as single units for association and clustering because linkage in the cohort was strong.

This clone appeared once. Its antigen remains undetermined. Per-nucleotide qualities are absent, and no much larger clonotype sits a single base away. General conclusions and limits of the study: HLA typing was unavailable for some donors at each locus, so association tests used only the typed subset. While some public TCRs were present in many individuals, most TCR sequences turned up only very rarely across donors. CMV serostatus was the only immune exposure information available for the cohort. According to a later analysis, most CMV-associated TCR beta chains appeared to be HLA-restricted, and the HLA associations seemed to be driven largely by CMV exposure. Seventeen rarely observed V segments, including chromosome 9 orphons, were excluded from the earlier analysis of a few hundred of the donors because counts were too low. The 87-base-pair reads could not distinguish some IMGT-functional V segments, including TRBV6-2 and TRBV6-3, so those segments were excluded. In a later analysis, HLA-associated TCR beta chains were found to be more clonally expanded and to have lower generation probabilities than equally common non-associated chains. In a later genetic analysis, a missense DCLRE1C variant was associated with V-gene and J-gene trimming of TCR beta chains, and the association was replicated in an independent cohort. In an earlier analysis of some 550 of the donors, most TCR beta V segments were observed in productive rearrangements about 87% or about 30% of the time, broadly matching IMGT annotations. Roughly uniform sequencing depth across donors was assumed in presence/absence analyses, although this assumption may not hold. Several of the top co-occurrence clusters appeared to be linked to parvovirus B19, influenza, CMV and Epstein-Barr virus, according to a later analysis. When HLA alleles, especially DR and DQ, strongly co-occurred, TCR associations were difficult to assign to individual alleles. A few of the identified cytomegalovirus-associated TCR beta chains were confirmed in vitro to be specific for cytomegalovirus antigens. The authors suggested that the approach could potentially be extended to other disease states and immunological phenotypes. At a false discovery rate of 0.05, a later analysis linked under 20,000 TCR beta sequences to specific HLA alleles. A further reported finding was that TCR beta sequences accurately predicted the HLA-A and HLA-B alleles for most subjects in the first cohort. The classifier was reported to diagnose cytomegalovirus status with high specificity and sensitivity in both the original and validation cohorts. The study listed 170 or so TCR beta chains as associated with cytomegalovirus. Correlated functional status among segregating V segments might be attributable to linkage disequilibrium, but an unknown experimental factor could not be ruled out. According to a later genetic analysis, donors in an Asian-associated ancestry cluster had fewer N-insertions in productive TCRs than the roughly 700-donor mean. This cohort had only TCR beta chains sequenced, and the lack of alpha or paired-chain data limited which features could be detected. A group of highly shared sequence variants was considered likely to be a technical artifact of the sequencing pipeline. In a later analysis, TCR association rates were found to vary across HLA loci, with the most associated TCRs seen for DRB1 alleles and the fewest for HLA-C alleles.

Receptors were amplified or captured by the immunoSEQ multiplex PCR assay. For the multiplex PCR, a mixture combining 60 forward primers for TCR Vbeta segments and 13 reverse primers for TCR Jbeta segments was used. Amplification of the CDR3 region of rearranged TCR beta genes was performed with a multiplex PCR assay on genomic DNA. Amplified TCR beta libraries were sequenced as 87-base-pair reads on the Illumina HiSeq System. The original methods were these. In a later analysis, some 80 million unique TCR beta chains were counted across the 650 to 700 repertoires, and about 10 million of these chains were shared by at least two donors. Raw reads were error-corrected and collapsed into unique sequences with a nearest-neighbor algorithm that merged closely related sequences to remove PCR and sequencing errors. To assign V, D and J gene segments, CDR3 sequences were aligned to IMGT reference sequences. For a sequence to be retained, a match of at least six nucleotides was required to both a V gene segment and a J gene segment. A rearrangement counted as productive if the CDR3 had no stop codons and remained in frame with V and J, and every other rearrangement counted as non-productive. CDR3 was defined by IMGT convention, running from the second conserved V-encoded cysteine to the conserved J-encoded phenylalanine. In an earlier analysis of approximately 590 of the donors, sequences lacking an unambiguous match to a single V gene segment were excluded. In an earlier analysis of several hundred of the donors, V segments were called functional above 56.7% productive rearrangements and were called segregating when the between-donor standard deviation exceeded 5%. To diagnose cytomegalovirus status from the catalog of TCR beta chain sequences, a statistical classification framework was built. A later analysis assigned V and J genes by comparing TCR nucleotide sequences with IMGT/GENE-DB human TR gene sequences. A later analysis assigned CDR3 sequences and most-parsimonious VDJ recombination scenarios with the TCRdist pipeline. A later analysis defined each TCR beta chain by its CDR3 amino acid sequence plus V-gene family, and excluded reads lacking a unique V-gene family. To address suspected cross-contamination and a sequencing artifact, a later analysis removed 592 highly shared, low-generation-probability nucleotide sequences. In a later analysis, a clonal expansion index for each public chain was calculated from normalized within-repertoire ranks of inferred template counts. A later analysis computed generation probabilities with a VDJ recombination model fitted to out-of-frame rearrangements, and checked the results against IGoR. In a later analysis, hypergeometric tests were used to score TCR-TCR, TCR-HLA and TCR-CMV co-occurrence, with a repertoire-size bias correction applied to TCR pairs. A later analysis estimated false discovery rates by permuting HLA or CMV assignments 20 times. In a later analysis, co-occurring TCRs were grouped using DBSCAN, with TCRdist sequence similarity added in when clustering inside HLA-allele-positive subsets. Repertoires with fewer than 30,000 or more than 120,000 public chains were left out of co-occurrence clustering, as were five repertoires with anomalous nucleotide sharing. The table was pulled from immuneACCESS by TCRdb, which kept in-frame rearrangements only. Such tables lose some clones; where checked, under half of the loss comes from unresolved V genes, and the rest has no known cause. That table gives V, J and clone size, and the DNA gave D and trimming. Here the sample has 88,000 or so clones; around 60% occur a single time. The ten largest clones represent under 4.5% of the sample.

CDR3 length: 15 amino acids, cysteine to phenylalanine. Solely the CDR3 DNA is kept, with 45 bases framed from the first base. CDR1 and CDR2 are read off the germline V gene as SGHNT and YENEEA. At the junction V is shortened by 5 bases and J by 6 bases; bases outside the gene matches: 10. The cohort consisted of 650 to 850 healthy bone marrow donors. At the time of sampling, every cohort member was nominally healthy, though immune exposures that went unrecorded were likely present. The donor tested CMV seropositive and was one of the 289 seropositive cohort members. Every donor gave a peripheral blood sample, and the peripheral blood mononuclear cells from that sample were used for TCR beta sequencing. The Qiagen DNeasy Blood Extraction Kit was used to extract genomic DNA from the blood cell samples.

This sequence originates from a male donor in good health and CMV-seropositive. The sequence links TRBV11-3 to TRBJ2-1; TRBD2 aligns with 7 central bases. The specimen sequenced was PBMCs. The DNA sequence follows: TGTGCCAGCAGCGCTTCCGGGGGGATCGCCAATGAGCAGTTCTTC. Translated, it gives CASSASGGIANEQFF.